This TCR beta chain was recovered during a study of technical replicates of blood from a few donors. Deletions cut 2 bases from V and 2 bases from J, with 9 bases between. CDR3 length: 14 residues. Per the germline V gene, CDR1 is LNHDA and CDR2 is SQIVND (reference sequence). Profiling relied on immunoSEQ multiplex PCR, and the TCRdb table lists in-frame clones only, not all of them. The table shows 87,000 or so clones, with 95% occurring only once. This chain connects TRBV19 to TRBJ1-2, with TRBD1 as a possible D gene (5 bases). This clonotype originated in a human donor in good health. Sequencing was done on a sample of T cells isolated from PBMCs. The CDR3 here is CASSIKGLNYGYTF. The CDR3 DNA is TGTGCCAGTAGTATAAAGGGGTTGAACTATGGCTACACCTTC.